The present T cell receptor (beta chain) was sequenced within a study of response to subunit inactivated influenza vaccine. CDR3 length: 15 amino acids. The J segment lost 1 base and the V segment lost 6 bases, leaving 9 bases of the junction unmatched. Germline V lookup: CDR1 DFQATT, CDR2 SNEGSKA (reference sequence). From the RT-PCR reads, TCRdb called clonotypes with MiXCR, one entry per CDR3 protein. Here the sample spans roughly 500,000 distinct CDR3 sequences, under 25% being singletons. This same sample was also taken into another study, of T cells expressing NK-cell markers. That work states: It was by 5'RACE template switching with UMIs that TCR beta cDNA was made. With respect to HCMV, seven of the eight sequenced donors were seropositive, and one was seronegative. The dominant NKG2C+ clonotypes represented roughly 1.0-7.5% of CD8+ T cells in more than five donors. These same clonotypes (in four donors) also led the CD3+CD56-NKG2C+ fraction.

The V and J genes are TRBV20-1 and TRBJ2-5; 9 bases fit TRBD2. This clonotype was obtained from a man aged 45-65 years who received an inactivated influenza vaccine. Sequenced material: CD4+ T cells sorted from PBMCs, taken less than 13 days after vaccination. As DNA, the CDR3 is TGCAGTGCAGTCCTAGCGGGGACGATCCAAGAGACCCAGTACTTC. Translation: CSAVLAGTIQETQYF.